The source of this T cell receptor beta chain is a study of breast tumors, draining lymph nodes, adjacent tissues. Axillary draining lymph nodes of breast cancer patients supplied the node samples. TCRdb processed the multiplex PCR reads anew with MiXCR; each CDR3 protein has one entry. This sample has 150,000 to 200,000 distinct CDR3 sequences; roughly 30% occur once, and the top ten carry over 3.5%. This clonotype appeared a few times. This clone may be a read error of a much larger clone one base away. Specimen: axillary lymph node tissue. This sequence originates from a female donor with breast cancer. Some clones in this sample may be carry-over from other donors' samples.

The DNA of the CDR3 is TGCGCCAGCAGCCGCCCCCAAGAGACCCACTACTTC. Its protein is CASSRPQETHYF. The V and J genes are TRBV5-1 and TRBJ2-5, with D unclear. The CDR3 is 12 residues long. CDR1 is SGHRS and CDR2 is YFSETQ in the germline V gene.